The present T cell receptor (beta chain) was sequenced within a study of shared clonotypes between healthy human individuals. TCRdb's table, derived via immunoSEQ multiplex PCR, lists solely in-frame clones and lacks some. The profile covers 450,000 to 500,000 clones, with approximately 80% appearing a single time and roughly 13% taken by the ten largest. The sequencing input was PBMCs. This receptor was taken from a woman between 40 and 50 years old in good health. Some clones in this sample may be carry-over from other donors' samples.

The CDR3 spells CASSDRDRDGYTF. The CDR3, as DNA: TGTGCCAGCAGTGACCGGGACAGGGATGGCTACACCTTC. This chain connects TRBV6-1 to TRBJ1-2; 9 nucleotides agree with TRBD1. CDR1 MNHNS and CDR2 SASEGT come from the germline V gene. Trimming at V came to 3 bases and at J to 6 bases, leaving 2 bases not matched to a gene. CDR3 length: 13 residues.